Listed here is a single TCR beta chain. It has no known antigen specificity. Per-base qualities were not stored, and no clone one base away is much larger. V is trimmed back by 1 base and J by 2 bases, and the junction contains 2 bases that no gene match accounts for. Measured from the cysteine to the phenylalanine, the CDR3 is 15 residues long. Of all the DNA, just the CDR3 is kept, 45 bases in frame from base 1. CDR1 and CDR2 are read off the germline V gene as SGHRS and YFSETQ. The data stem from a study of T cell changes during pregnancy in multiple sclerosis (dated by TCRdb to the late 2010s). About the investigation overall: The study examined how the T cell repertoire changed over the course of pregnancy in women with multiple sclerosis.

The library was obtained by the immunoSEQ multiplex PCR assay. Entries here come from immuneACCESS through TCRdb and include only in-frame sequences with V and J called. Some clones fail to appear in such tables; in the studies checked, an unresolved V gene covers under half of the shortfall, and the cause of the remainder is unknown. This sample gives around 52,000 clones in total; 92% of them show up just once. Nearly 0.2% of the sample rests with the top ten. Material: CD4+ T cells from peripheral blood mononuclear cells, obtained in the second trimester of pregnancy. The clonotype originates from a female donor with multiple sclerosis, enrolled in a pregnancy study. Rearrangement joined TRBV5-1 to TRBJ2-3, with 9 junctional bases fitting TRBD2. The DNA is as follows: TGCGCCAGCAGCTTGACTAGCGGGCACACAGATACGCAGTATTTT. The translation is CASSLTSGHTDTQYF. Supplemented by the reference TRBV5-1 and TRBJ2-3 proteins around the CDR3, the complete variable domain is KAGVTQTPRYLIKTRGQQVTLSCSPISGHRSVSWYQQTPGQGLQFLFEYFSETQRNKGNFPGRFSGRQFSNSRSEMNVSTLELGDSALYLCASSLTSGHTDTQYFGPGTRLTVL.